Following are 16 T cell receptor beta chains from one sample sequenced in a study of regulatory T cells in long-lasting Graves disease. Time point described: newly diagnosed GD, antithyroid drugs for less than 3 months. PBMC-extracted RNA yielded the TCR library. Building the TCR beta libraries relied on iRepertoire HTBI primers, and CDR3 regions underwent Arm-PCR. TCRdb re-derived calls from the multiplex PCR reads in MiXCR, one entry per CDR3 protein. The repertoire consists of 550,000 to 600,000 distinct CDR3 sequences, with roughly 16% occurring once and the leading ten covering approximately 12%. This sample also appeared in a second study, on T cells in Graves' hyperthyroidism and ophthalmopathy.

Here the sequenced sample was peripheral blood mononuclear cells (PBMCs), taken at new diagnosis, from a patient treated with antithyroid drugs. The origin of the receptors is a man between 18 and 29 years old with Graves disease.

This clonotype was counted at least ten times. J is TRBJ1-1 and V is TRBV24-1; maybe TRBD1 (6 bases). There are 13 residues in the CDR3. CDR1 and CDR2 from the germline V gene are KGHDR and SFDVKD. Trimming cost V 5 bases and J 7 bases, with 13 bases left between them. The CDR3 nucleotides are TGTGCCACCAGTGTCCGGGGGGGCCATGAAGCTTTCTTT. Protein sequence: CATSVRGGHEAFF.

This clonotype was seen more than once but under ten times. The chain joins TRBV6-1 to TRBJ2-3, with D tentatively TRBD2 (7 bases). Trimming pared 1 base from V and 4 bases from J, leaving 18 bases between. The CDR3 length is 17 residues. Germline lookup yields CDR1 MNHNS and CDR2 SASEGT. The chain's CDR3 is CASSEGGLAEGSDTQYF. The CDR3 nucleotides read TGTGCCAGCAGTGAAGGGGGGCTAGCGGAGGGCTCAGATACGCAGTATTTT.

This clonotype has only a few counts. A single base separates this from a much larger clone, so it may be a read error. The chain links TRBV7-2 to TRBJ2-3; 11 bases match TRBD2. Germline CDR1 is SGHTA and CDR2 is FQGNSA. The CDR3 sequence is 15 residues long. V gave up 3 bases and J gave up 4 bases; unmatched junction bases: 3. As DNA, the CDR3 is TGTGCCAGCAGCTTTAGCGGGAGGGCCTCAGATACGCAGTATTTT. It is translated as CASSFSGRASDTQYF.

The table lists this clonotype with many counts. J is TRBJ1-5 and V is TRBV28; D not certain. Trimming pared 4 bases from V and 0 bases from J, leaving 10 bases between. CDR3 length: 15 amino acids. Germline V lookup: CDR1 MDHEN, CDR2 SYDVKM. CDR3 amino acids: CASSSEVYSNQPQHF. The CDR3 bases are TGTGCCAGCAGTTCGGAGGTGTATAGCAATCAGCCCCAGCATTTT.

There are many counts of this clonotype. The rearrangement links TRBV7-9 to TRBJ1-1; D remains unclear. Per germline, CDR1 SEHNR and CDR2 FQNEAQ (reference sequence). The CDR3 covers 11 residues. V lost 5 bases and J 5 bases, leaving 6 bases between the germline ends. CDR3 nucleotides: TGTGCCAGCAGCCTTTGGACTGAAGCTTTCTTT. It is translated as CASSLWTEAFF.

This clonotype was seen many times. The V and J genes are TRBV9 and TRBJ2-7; weak D call: TRBD2 (5 bases). The V and J ends lost 2 bases and 0 bases respectively, with 9 bases between them. The CDR3 spans 14 residues. From germline, CDR1 is SGDLS and CDR2 YYNGEE. The CDR3 here is CASSVRGSSYEQYF. The CDR3 DNA reads as TGTGCCAGCAGCGTCCGGGGAAGCTCCTACGAGCAGTACTTC.

This rearrangement joins TRBV20-1 to TRBJ2-1; 8 bases fit TRBD2. The germline CDR1 and CDR2 sequences are DFQATT and SNEGSKA (reference sequence). The CDR3 covers 16 residues. V lost 3 bases to trimming and J lost 6 bases; unmatched junction nucleotides: 13. DNA of the CDR3: TGCAGTGCTAGTAGATCAGCCGGGAGGGATTTCAATGAGCAGTTCTTC. Its translation is CSASRSAGRDFNEQFF.

The chain links TRBV12-3 or TRBV12-4 to TRBJ2-2, with 10 bases matching TRBD2. The J segment lost 1 base and the V segment lost 0 bases, leaving 11 bases of the junction unmatched. CDR3 length equals 20 residues. The CDR3 sequence is CASSLALRGTSVGNTGELFF. The CDR3 nucleotides read TGTGCCAGCAGTTTAGCGCTTAGGGGGACTAGCGTTGGGAACACCGGGGAGCTGTTTTTT.

The gene calls are TRBV5-8 and TRBJ1-1, with D unclear. With 0 bases removed from V and 1 base from J, the gap between germline ends came to 10 bases. This CDR3 has 15 amino acids. From germline, CDR1 is SGHTS and CDR2 YDEGEE. CDR3 coding DNA: TGTGCCAGCAGCTTGGCCGGGTGGGAGAACACTGAAGCTTTCTTT. Translated, it gives CASSLAGWENTEAFF.

This clonotype was recorded at least ten times. V is TRBV10-3 and J is TRBJ1-1; D is ambiguous. Trimming pared 11 bases from V and 2 bases from J, leaving 18 bases between. The CDR3 contains 14 residues. Germline V lookup: CDR1 ENHRY, CDR2 SYGVKD. The CDR3 bases are TGTGCCGCCGACCGCGGCACAGCCAACACTGAAGCTTTCTTT. It yields the protein CAADRGTANTEAFF.

The V gene is TRBV5-4, the J gene TRBJ2-2, with D maybe TRBD2 (5 bases). Germline values: CDR1 SGHNT, CDR2 YYREEE (reference sequence). CDR3 length: 14 residues. V gave up 1 base and J gave up 6 bases, with 10 bases separating them. The CDR3 DNA is TGTGCCAGCAGCTTGTTCGGGAATCCCGGGGAGCTGTTTTTT. This sequence encodes CASSLFGNPGELFF.

As to this clonotype: Just one base apart from a much larger clone, this may be a read error. The gene calls are TRBV2 and TRBJ2-7; tentatively, D is TRBD1 or TRBD2 (5 bases each). The CDR3 contains 12 residues. Germline assignment: CDR1 SNHLY and CDR2 FYNNEI. The CDR3 nucleotides are TGTGCCAGTCGGGACCCCGCCTACGGGCAGTACTTC. Its protein is CASRDPAYGQYF.

This clonotype occurred a few times. This chain joins TRBV6-1 and TRBJ2-3, with D possibly being TRBD1 or TRBD2 (7 bases each). Trimming removed 6 bases from V and 5 bases from J, with 18 bases in between. Germline CDR1 and CDR2: MNHNS and SASEGT. This CDR3 comprises 15 residues. Here the CDR3 reads CASRGGTEPEDTQYF. The CDR3 DNA follows: TGTGCCAGCAGGGGGGGGACAGAGCCCGAAGATACGCAGTATTTT.

The rearrangement joins TRBV28 to TRBJ1-4, with TRBD1 matching 9 bases. V dropped 6 bases and J dropped 8; count of bases not matched to a gene: 10. The CDR3 length is 15 residues. The germline CDR1 and CDR2 sequences are MDHEN and SYDVKM. Here the CDR3 reads CASRRTGASREKLFF. The DNA for the CDR3 is TGTGCCAGCAGACGGACAGGGGCATCGAGGGAAAAACTGTTTTTT.

The V and J genes are TRBV5-1 and TRBJ2-3; 10 bases are shared with TRBD2. Per germline, CDR1 SGHRS and CDR2 YFSETQ. The CDR3 totals 17 residues. V lost 4 bases to trimming and J lost 10 bases; unmatched junction nucleotides: 18. In DNA, the CDR3 is TGCGCCAGCAGCGGGGGACTAGCGCAAGTTGGGGAAGTTCCGCAGTATTTT. This gives the protein CASSGGLAQVGEVPQYF.

This clonotype was counted many times. The rearrangement uses TRBV10-3 and TRBJ1-1; 8 bases align to TRBD1. In germline, CDR1 is ENHRY, CDR2 SYGVKD. The CDR3 extends over 16 amino acids. Trimming at V came to 6 bases and at J to 0 bases, leaving 9 bases not matched to a gene. CDR3 region: CAISPHDRGMNTEAFF. CDR3 nucleotide sequence: TGTGCCATCAGCCCCCATGACAGGGGCATGAACACTGAAGCTTTCTTT.